Each of the 5 T cell receptor beta chains below was sequenced from the same sample in a study of blood T cell repertoires in COVID-19. Sequencing used immunoSEQ multiplex PCR; TCRdb keeps in-frame clones, though not all of them. The sample includes about 110,000 clones, 88% of them seen just once. Sequenced: peripheral blood. Receptor source: a human donor in a cohort sampled during active COVID-19.

The sample holds one count of this clone. The J gene is TRBJ2-7, the V gene TRBV18; D is unclear. With 2 bases removed from V and 3 bases from J, the gap between germline ends came to 8 bases. The CDR3 runs 13 residues. Germline V lookup: CDR1 KGHSH, CDR2 LQKENI. CDR3 region: CASSPGSGYEQYF. CDR3 bases: TGTGCCAGCTCACCAGGGTCGGGCTACGAGCAGTACTTC.

V and J are TRBV7-3 and TRBJ1-1; 10 nucleotides align to TRBD1. Germline V gene lookup returns CDR1 SGHTA and CDR2 FQGTGA. V lost 2 bases, J lost 5 bases, and 2 bases stayed unmatched. This CDR3 is built from 14 residues. DNA of the CDR3: TGTGCCAGCAGCTTATTGGGACAGGGGACTGAAGCTTTCTTT. As protein: CASSLLGQGTEAFF.

CDR3 sequence: CASSLYGTANTGELFF. The CDR3 nucleotides are TGTGCCAGCAGCTTATATGGGACAGCGAACACCGGGGAGCTGTTTTTT. This sequence joins TRBV11-3 and TRBJ2-2; 7 bases are a match to TRBD1. The CDR3 totals 16 residues. V shed 2 bases and J 0 bases; nucleotides not matched to a gene: 3. Germline V gives CDR1 SGHNT, CDR2 YENEEA.

This chain joins TRBV7-6 and TRBJ2-1; the D gene is possibly TRBD2 (7 bases). Germline CDR1 and CDR2: SGHVS and FNYEAQ. The ends were cut back, 5 bases at V and 6 bases at J, with 14 bases in the middle. The CDR3 has 14 residues. The CDR3 coding sequence is TGTGCCAGCAGCCGGAGGGGGGGGACCAATGAGCAGTTCTTC. This translates into CASSRRGGTNEQFF.

To note about this clone: A read error may account for a junction end that differs from germline. The chain is built from TRBV5-6 and TRBJ2-7, with a tentative D call TRBD1 (6 bases). CDR3 length: 14 amino acids. The germline V gene encodes CDR1 SGHDT and CDR2 YYEEEE. The CDR3 sequence: CASSWTAGSFEQYF. The CDR3 DNA reads TGTGCCAGCAGCTGGACAGCCGGCTCCTTCGAGCAGTACTTC.